The clone carrying this TCR beta chain was seen a handful of times. Its antigen remains unidentified. Around 10 ml fresh peripheral blood yielded the PBMCs. The data derive from a study of T cells in Graves' hyperthyroidism and ophthalmopathy. Study results and caveats: Ophthalmopathy was identified by the model a median around 6 months ahead of onset. A model of 13 V-J features distinguished ophthalmopathy from stable hyperthyroidism.

What was amplified from RNA transcripts were TCR beta CDR3 regions. HTBI primers were the set used in a first-round RT-PCR of the TCR CDR3. TCRdb reprocessed the multiplex PCR reads with MiXCR, giving one entry per CDR3 protein. This sample has hundreds of thousands of distinct CDR3 sequences; just under 20% occur once, and the top ten carry approximately 48%. This receptor was taken from a man aged 40-55 years with Graves' ophthalmopathy. Specimen: blood.

CDR3 region: CASSQARGLSLSYEQYF. The CDR3 nucleotides are TGTGCCAGCAGCCAGGCCAGGGGACTTTCCCTTTCCTACGAGCAGTACTTC. The J gene is TRBJ2-7, the V gene TRBV14; D possibly matches TRBD1 or TRBD2 (6 bases each). This CDR3 spans 17 amino acids. V lost 3 bases to trimming and J lost 1 base, with 19 bases between them. The germline V gene encodes CDR1 SGHDN and CDR2 FVKESK.